This T cell receptor beta chain appears in the sequencing data of a study of cytomegalovirus exposure and HLA in healthy donors. General observations from the study: Later work showed greater clonal expansion in HLA-associated TCR beta chains than in equally common others. Most sequenced TCRs were rare (though some public TCRs occurred in many donors). Later on, analysis showed that most CMV-associated TCR beta chains appeared to be HLA-restricted.

The sample holds one count of this clone. Its antigen is as yet unknown. Both 60 Vbeta primers and 13 Jbeta primers went into the PCR. Produced via immunoSEQ multiplex PCR; TCRdb's table is partial and in-frame only. The sample lists a few hundred thousand clones; about nine tenths were seen once. Sequencing used PBMCs. The receptor was derived from a girl aged 2-10 years in good health and CMV-seronegative.

CDR3 loop: CASSYSPHEQYF. CDR3 DNA sequence: TGTGCCAGCAGTTACTCCCCTCACGAGCAGTACTTC. This rearrangement joins TRBV6-5 to TRBJ2-7; no reliable D call. Germline CDR1 is MNHEY and CDR2 is SVGAGI. There are 12 residues in the CDR3. V lost 0 bases, J lost 5 bases, and 5 bases lay in between.